This T cell receptor (beta chain) was documented in a study of cytomegalovirus exposure and HLA in healthy donors (dated by TCRdb to about 2017). Regarding the complete study: An earlier analysis of roughly 500 of the donors reported roughly 300 Gb of sequence data and 90 million to 120 million unique TCR beta sequences obtained from 150 million to 200 million T cells. An early release covering approximately 600 HLA-typed donors comprised roughly 300 gigabases of sequencing data and around 80 million unique TCR sequences. Among the roughly 400 genotyped donors, approximately 77% belonged to the genetic ancestry cluster associated with self-reported Caucasian donors. The study aimed to test whether signatures of past pathogen exposure could be identified by cataloging public T cell receptors. The T cell repertoires of around 730 subjects were profiled by immunosequencing and related to cytomegalovirus serostatus. Along with the approximately 700-subject first cohort, a separate validation cohort of over 90 different subjects was used. To predict cytomegalovirus infection status, the study brought together high-throughput TCR immunosequencing, statistical association of individual TCRs with disease status, and machine learning. In a later analysis, previously published TCR beta repertoires from several hundred donors were re-analyzed and high-resolution HLA genotyping was added so that TCR occurrence patterns could be studied. Rather than using new phenotypic data, the later analysis identified candidate immune exposures from TCR beta sequences and from how often those sequences occurred across donors. An earlier analysis of fewer than 700 of the donors applied high-throughput TCR beta sequencing to assess whether each TCR beta V gene segment acted as functional or pseudogenic. Donor age, sex, ethnicity and CMV serostatus were collected together with the repertoire data. In a later genetic analysis, genome-wide SNP genotypes for about 60% of the 666 donors were used, and that subset was treated as a discovery cohort. Every discovery cohort repertoire had been produced on one sequencing platform. HLA typing covered class I and class II loci at four-digit resolution. Typing coverage varied by locus: roughly 629-640 donors for A, B, C, DRB1 and DQB1; approximately 500 for DQA1; over 600 for DPA1; 450 to 480 for DPB1. Because of strong linkage in the cohort, a few DR-DQ haplotypes were treated as single units for association and clustering. Among 398 genotyped donors of the cohort, an average of 235,054 unique TCR beta nucleotide sequences were sequenced per donor, roughly 18% of them non-productive. The paper's findings and limits, for the study overall: The classifier was reported to diagnose cytomegalovirus status with high specificity and sensitivity in both the original cohort and the validation cohort. Compared with equally common non-associated chains, HLA-associated TCR beta chains in a later analysis were more clonally expanded and had lower generation probabilities. In a later analysis, the rate of TCR association differed among HLA loci, with DRB1 alleles having the most associated TCRs and HLA-C alleles having the fewest. Because counts were too low, approximately 18 rarely observed V segments, including chromosome 9 orphons, were excluded from the earlier analysis of several hundred of the donors. The only immune exposure information available for the cohort was CMV serostatus. A later analysis reported that several top co-occurrence clusters appeared linked to parvovirus B19, influenza, CMV and Epstein-Barr virus. Assigning TCR associations to individual alleles was difficult when HLA alleles, especially DR and DQ, strongly co-occurred. Sequencing depth was assumed to be roughly uniform across donors in the presence/absence analyses, though that assumption may not hold. In vitro tests confirmed that a few of the cytomegalovirus-associated TCR beta chains recognize cytomegalovirus antigens. A cluster of highly shared sequence variants was judged likely to represent a technical artifact of the sequencing pipeline. In an earlier analysis of several hundred of the donors, most TCR beta V segments were observed in productive rearrangements about 90% or about 30% of the time, broadly matching IMGT annotations. A further reported finding was that TCR beta sequences accurately predicted the HLA-A and HLA-B alleles for most subjects in the first cohort. This cohort had only TCR beta chains sequenced, and the lack of alpha or paired-chain data limited which features could be detected. Linkage disequilibrium might explain the correlated functional status among segregating V segments, but an unknown experimental factor could not be excluded. The authors suggested that the approach could potentially be generalized to other disease states and immunological phenotypes. Most TCR sequences were seen in very few donors, while some public TCRs were found in many individuals. According to a later genetic analysis, donors in an Asian-associated ancestry cluster had fewer N-insertions in productive TCRs than the roughly 670-donor mean. V-gene and J-gene trimming of TCR beta chains was associated with a missense DCLRE1C variant in a later genetic analysis, and the association was replicated in an independent cohort. At a false discovery rate of 0.05, a later analysis linked approximately 18,000 TCR beta sequences to specific HLA alleles. Most CMV-associated TCR beta chains appeared to be HLA-restricted in a later analysis, and the HLA associations seemed to be driven largely by CMV exposure. HLA typing was unavailable for some donors at each locus, so association tests used only the typed subset. Because the 87-base-pair reads could not distinguish some IMGT-functional V segments, including TRBV6-2 and TRBV6-3, those segments were excluded. In the study, some 160 TCR beta chains were listed as associated with cytomegalovirus.

The cohort consisted of approximately 690 healthy bone marrow donors. At the time of sampling, every cohort member was nominally healthy, though immune exposures that went unrecorded were likely present. The donor tested CMV seronegative and was one of the 352 seronegative cohort members. Each donor provided a peripheral blood sample, and peripheral blood mononuclear cells were used for TCR beta sequencing. Genomic DNA extraction from the blood cell samples was performed with the Qiagen DNeasy Blood Extraction Kit. The cysteine opens and the phenylalanine closes a CDR3 of 14 amino acids. The sequence is cut down to CDR3 DNA, 42 bases in frame from base 1. The germline V gene yields SGHTA for CDR1 and FQGNSA for CDR2. Here V drops 4 bases and J drops 0 bases, and the junction holds 2 bases not matched to any gene. In its sample, this clone was seen a few times. There is no known antigen for this receptor. Per-base quality was not reported, and no clone a single base away is much larger than it.

Receptor libraries were prepared by the immunoSEQ multiplex PCR assay. The multiplex PCR relied on a mix of 60 forward primers for TCR Vbeta segments and 13 reverse primers for TCR Jbeta segments. The CDR3 region of rearranged TCR beta genes was amplified from genomic DNA by a multiplex PCR assay. On the Illumina HiSeq System, the amplified TCR beta libraries were sequenced as 87-base-pair reads. In the original analysis: A later analysis counted approximately 74 million unique TCR beta chains across the 550 to 800 repertoires, and about 10 million of these chains were shared by at least two donors. Raw reads were error-corrected and collapsed into unique sequences with a nearest-neighbor algorithm that merged closely related sequences to remove PCR and sequencing errors. Alignment of CDR3 sequences to IMGT reference sequences was used to assign V, D and J gene segments. For a sequence to be retained, a match of at least six nucleotides was required to both a V gene segment and a J gene segment. A rearrangement counted as productive if the CDR3 had no stop codons and remained in frame with V and J, and every other rearrangement counted as non-productive. CDR3 was defined by IMGT convention, running from the second conserved V-encoded cysteine to the conserved J-encoded phenylalanine. The earlier analysis of about 560 of the donors excluded any sequence lacking an unambiguous match to a single V gene segment. An earlier analysis of a few hundred of the donors called V segments functional above 56.7% productive rearrangements and segregating when the between-donor standard deviation exceeded 5%. A statistical classification framework was built for diagnosing cytomegalovirus status from the catalog of TCR beta chain sequences. In a later analysis, V and J genes were assigned by comparing TCR nucleotide sequences against IMGT/GENE-DB human TR gene sequences. A later analysis assigned CDR3 sequences and most-parsimonious VDJ recombination scenarios with the TCRdist pipeline. In a later analysis, each TCR beta chain was defined by its CDR3 amino acid sequence together with its V-gene family, and reads lacking a unique V-gene family were excluded. To address suspected cross-contamination and a sequencing artifact, a later analysis removed under 600 highly shared, low-generation-probability nucleotide sequences. In a later analysis, a clonal expansion index for each public chain was calculated from normalized within-repertoire ranks of inferred template counts. Generation probabilities in a later analysis came from a VDJ recombination model fitted to out-of-frame rearrangements, and those results were checked against IGoR. Hypergeometric tests were used in a later analysis to score TCR-TCR, TCR-HLA and TCR-CMV co-occurrence, with a repertoire-size bias correction applied to the TCR pairs. A later analysis estimated false discovery rates by permuting HLA or CMV assignments 20 times. In a later analysis, co-occurring TCRs were grouped with DBSCAN, and TCRdist sequence similarity was added when clustering was performed within HLA-allele-positive subsets. Co-occurrence clustering excluded repertoires with fewer than 30,000 or more than 120,000 public chains, plus five with anomalous nucleotide sharing. In its TCRdb copy, this immuneACCESS table keeps in-frame sequences only and misses some clones. Where compared with another copy, unresolved V genes explain less than half of these, and the others have no known cause. For V, J and clone size, that table is used; D and trimming come from the DNA. The sample table shows 200,000 to 300,000 clones, and roughly 73% are seen once. The ten largest clones represent around 0.44% of the sample.

This clonotype originated in a boy aged 10-17 years in good health and CMV-seronegative. The chain links TRBV7-2 with TRBJ1-1; 7 junctional bases match TRBD1. The sample comprised PBMCs. The sequenced DNA: TGTGCCAGCAGCTGGGACAGAATGAACACTGAAGCTTTCTTT. Its protein is CASSWDRMNTEAFF.